This section outlines one T cell receptor (beta chain) sequence together with its context. Its antigen is unidentified. With constant-segment primers, 5'RACE yielded cDNA libraries of TCR alpha and TCR beta that carried sample barcodes and UMIs. TCRdb re-analysed the 5' RACE reads in MiXCR, keeping a single row per CDR3 protein. The table lists fewer than 250,000 distinct CDR3 sequences, 27% of them singletons, with 11% in the top ten. These data belong to a study of T-cell memory formation after mild COVID-19. Study context: Among the donors, TCR clusters were largely specific to each donor.

Points from the study as a whole: Clones shrinking from day 15 to 85 showed even CD4/CD8 mixes; later expanders tilted CD4+. The main location of contracting CD4+ clones was CM and EM, and that of contracting CD8+ clones was EMRA.

Trimming removed 4 bases at V and 0 bases at J, with 13 bases between. CDR3 length equals 16 residues. V usage is TRBV12-3 or TRBV12-4 and J usage is TRBJ1-3; possibly TRBD1 for D (5 bases). The sample was PBMCs or a T cell subset sorted from them (not recorded which). This receptor was obtained from an adult woman who had mild COVID-19 (a few samples of this study predate the infection). Cell type and time point are not known. CDR3: CASSWRAGTSGNTIYF. The CDR3, as DNA: TGTGCCAGCAGTTGGCGAGCAGGGACCTCTGGAAACACCATATATTTT.